These 23 T cell receptor beta chains were sequenced from one sample in a study of technical replicates of blood from several donors. Here immunoSEQ multiplex PCR was the method, and the copy in TCRdb shows in-frame clones only, minus some. The sample has around 61,000 clones; about 90% are singletons. The sequenced sample was PBMCs. The source is a human donor in good health. Some clones in this sample may be carry-over from other donors' samples.

V is TRBV25-1 and J is TRBJ2-6, with D possibly matching TRBD2 (5 bases). The CDR3 contains 16 residues. Germline V lookup: CDR1 MGHDK, CDR2 SYGVNS. V lost 4 bases, J lost 2 bases, and 12 bases lay in between. The CDR3 DNA reads TGTGCCAGCAGTGGAGTACGGACTGCTGGGGCCAACGTCCTGACTTTC. Its protein product is CASSGVRTAGANVLTF.

V usage is TRBV30 and J usage is TRBJ1-2, with 7 bases that match TRBD1. J was trimmed by 4 bases and V by 0 bases; bases with no gene match: 8. The CDR3 is 15 residues long. Germline CDR1 reads GTSNPN; CDR2 reads SVGIG (reference sequence). The CDR3 sequence: CAWSVGPGTAYGYTF. In DNA form, the CDR3 reads TGTGCCTGGAGTGTAGGTCCAGGGACAGCCTATGGCTACACCTTC.

The V and J genes are TRBV6-1 and TRBJ1-6, with TRBD1 as a possible D gene (5 bases). The germline V gene has CDR1 MNHNS and CDR2 SASEGT. Trimming stripped 6 bases from V and 6 bases from J, with 15 bases between. CDR3 length: 15 residues. CDR3 sequence: CASRPAQGLNSPLHF. CDR3 DNA sequence: TGTGCCAGCAGGCCGGCGCAGGGTCTTAATTCACCCCTCCACTTT.

The rearrangement links TRBV9 to TRBJ2-3; 9 nucleotides line up with TRBD2. Germline lookup yields CDR1 SGDLS and CDR2 YYNGEE. The CDR3 covers 17 residues. V was pared by 0 bases and J by 2 bases, with 7 bases of the junction left unmatched. The CDR3 protein is CASSVAPSGGHTDTQYF. CDR3 DNA: TGTGCCAGCAGCGTAGCCCCAAGCGGGGGGCACACAGATACGCAGTATTTT. The complete variable domain, with remaining parts taken from reference TRBV9 and TRBJ2-3, reads DSGVTQTPKHLITATGQRVTLRCSPRSGDLSVYWYQQSLDQGLQFLIQYYNGEERAKGNILERFSAQQFPDLHSELNLSSLELGDSALYFCASSVAPSGGHTDTQYFGPGTRLTVL.

V and J are TRBV10-3 and TRBJ2-3, with unresolved D. Germline CDR1 reads ENHRY; CDR2 reads SYGVKD. The CDR3 contains 13 residues. The germline V and J ends were trimmed by 3 bases and 3 bases, with 7 bases remaining between them. The CDR3 DNA follows: TGTGCCATCAGTGAAACGCAGACAGATACGCAGTATTTT. It yields the protein CAISETQTDTQYF.

The rearrangement links TRBV30 to TRBJ2-7, with D possibly TRBD1 on 6 matching bases. Per the germline V gene, CDR1 is GTSNPN and CDR2 is SVGIG (reference sequence). V was pared by 4 bases and J by 4 bases, with 11 bases between. This CDR3 has 12 amino acids. The CDR3 loop is CAWTPGTYEQYF. CDR3 in DNA: TGTGCCTGGACGCCCGGGACATACGAGCAGTACTTC.

The chain links TRBV4-2 to TRBJ2-7; 9 bases are shared with TRBD1. V was clipped by 3 bases and J by 5 bases; unmatched bases: 2. Germline V gene data show CDR1 as LGHNA and CDR2 as YNFKEQ. CDR3 length equals 13 residues. The CDR3 is CASSQRTGDEQYF. The CDR3 DNA reads TGTGCCAGCAGCCAGCGGACAGGGGACGAGCAGTACTTC.

The CDR3 loop is CASGFPLNTEAFF. CDR3 coding DNA: TGTGCTAGTGGTTTCCCCTTGAACACTGAAGCTTTCTTT. The chain employs TRBV12-5 and TRBJ1-1; the D is unclear. Per germline, CDR1 LGHNT and CDR2 FRNRAP. V dropped 3 bases and J dropped 0 bases, with 5 bases sitting between them. The CDR3 covers 13 residues.

The count of this clone is one. The chain uses TRBV4-2 and TRBJ2-5; D remains unclear. Germline-derived CDR1 and CDR2 are LGHNA and YNFKEQ. The CDR3 sequence is 15 residues long. Trimming cost V 2 bases and J 5 bases, with 15 bases left between them. In nucleotides, the CDR3 is TGTGCCAGCAGCCAAAAAATCGGCCTCGGGGAGACCCAGTACTTC. Residues: CASSQKIGLGETQYF.

The rearrangement joins TRBV7-6 to TRBJ1-3; 7 bases line up with TRBD1. V shed 5 bases and J 3 bases; nucleotides not matched to a gene: 7. The CDR3 has 15 residues. Germline-derived CDR1 and CDR2 are SGHVS and FNYEAQ. CDR3 region: CASSGTTGYGNTIYF. CDR3 DNA: TGTGCCAGCAGCGGGACGACAGGGTATGGAAACACCATATATTTT.

This chain links TRBV5-1 with TRBJ2-5, with TRBD2 as a possible D gene (5 bases). This CDR3 spans 13 amino acids. V was pared by 0 bases and J by 2 bases, with 5 bases between. The V gene's germline CDR1 is SGHRS and CDR2 YFSETQ. The CDR3 DNA is TGCGCCAGCAGCTTGGGACTACAAGAGACCCAGTACTTC. This translates into CASSLGLQETQYF.

The chain joins TRBV7-2 to TRBJ1-5, with D perhaps matching TRBD1 (6 bases). V was trimmed by 4 bases and J by 4 bases, leaving 11 bases between them. Germline values: CDR1 SGHTA, CDR2 FQGNSA. The CDR3 length is 14 residues. In nucleotides, the CDR3 is TGTGCCAGCAGCTCCCGGGACAATAATCAGCCCCAGCATTTT. Its protein is CASSSRDNNQPQHF.

This clone was observed a handful of times. The rearrangement uses TRBV19 and TRBJ2-2; D perhaps matches TRBD1 (6 bases). V gave up 4 bases and J gave up 4 bases, with 10 bases separating them. From germline, CDR1 is LNHDA and CDR2 SQIVND (reference sequence). The CDR3 totals 14 residues. This CDR3 reads CASSTPRGTGELFF. The CDR3 DNA sequence: TGTGCCAGTAGTACACCCAGGGGCACCGGGGAGCTGTTTTTT.

The chain combines TRBV4-2 with TRBJ2-3, with 8 bases identical to TRBD1. Trimming took 2 bases from V and 4 from J; bases not matched to a gene: 2. Germline V CDR1 and CDR2: LGHNA, YNFKEQ. CDR3 length: 14 residues. CDR3 sequence: CASSQQGAPDTQYF. CDR3 coding DNA: TGTGCCAGCAGCCAACAGGGGGCCCCAGATACGCAGTATTTT.

This clone was picked up one time. The chain's CDR3 is CASSPRDGKRRGYGYTF. As DNA, the CDR3 is TGTGCCAGCAGTCCAAGGGACGGAAAAAGGAGGGGCTATGGCTACACCTTC. The chain is built from TRBV28 and TRBJ1-2; tentative D call: TRBD1 (5 bases). Germline CDR1 MDHEN, CDR2 SYDVKM. Trimming took 5 bases from V and 4 from J, leaving 23 bases between them. CDR3 length: 17 amino acids.

The genes are TRBV7-9 and TRBJ1-2; 9 bases match TRBD1. Germline trimming cut 3 bases from V and 6 bases from J; bases unmatched to any gene: 8. The CDR3 has 15 residues. Germline values: CDR1 SEHNR, CDR2 FQNEAQ (reference sequence). As DNA, the CDR3 is TGTGCCAGCAGCTTGTGGGGGACAGGGACAAATGGCTACACCTTC. This codes for CASSLWGTGTNGYTF.

The chain joins TRBV7-8 to TRBJ2-7; D might be TRBD2 (6 bases). Per germline, CDR1 SGHVS and CDR2 FQNEAQ. There are 14 residues in the CDR3. V lost 2 bases and J 7 bases, leaving 15 bases between the germline ends. The CDR3 protein is CASSLSLIREEQYF. The CDR3 nucleotides read TGTGCCAGCAGCTTAAGCCTTATACGGGAGGAGCAGTACTTC.

The chain is built from TRBV5-1 and TRBJ1-2; 8 bases map to TRBD1. In germline, CDR1 is SGHRS, CDR2 YFSETQ. The CDR3 is 15 amino acids. V dropped 3 bases and J dropped 1; count of bases not matched to a gene: 5. CDR3 nucleotides: TGCGCCAGCAGCTCCGGGACAGGAGATAACTATGGCTACACCTTC. Residues: CASSSGTGDNYGYTF.

The chain is built from TRBV11-1 and TRBJ2-5; D is unclear. Trimming took off 4 bases at V and 10 bases at J, with 10 bases between the two ends. This CDR3 has 11 amino acids. Germline loops: CDR1 SGHAT, CDR2 FQDESV (reference sequence). In DNA, the CDR3 is TGTGCCAGCAGCTCAACATCGAACCAGTACTTC. This encodes CASSSTSNQYF.

The rearrangement links TRBV7-2 to TRBJ2-7; 7 bases map to TRBD1. The CDR3 runs to 13 residues. After removal of 6 bases from V and 4 bases from J, the junction contained 6 bases not matched to a gene. Germline CDR1 and CDR2: SGHTA and FQGNSA. In DNA form, the CDR3 reads TGTGCCAGCAGGGGGACAGACCCATACGAGCAGTACTTC. Its protein is CASRGTDPYEQYF.

This chain links TRBV5-1 with TRBJ2-1; D possibly corresponds to TRBD2 (5 bases). The germline V gene encodes CDR1 SGHRS and CDR2 YFSETQ. The V end lost 0 bases, the J end lost 4 bases, and 14 bases lay between the germline ends. The CDR3 contains 16 residues. The CDR3 here is CASSLAAGVWYNEQFF. CDR3 sequence (DNA): TGCGCCAGCAGCTTGGCGGCCGGGGTTTGGTACAATGAGCAGTTCTTC.

The rearrangement uses TRBV7-8 and TRBJ2-3; 15 bases are a match to TRBD2. With 6 bases clipped from V and 3 bases from J, the junction kept 7 bases outside the gene matches. Germline V CDR1 and CDR2: SGHVS, FQNEAQ. The CDR3 has 17 amino acids. CDR3 sequence (DNA): TGTGCCAGCAGACCCGGACTAGCGGGGGGGCGGACAGATACGCAGTATTTT. Translation: CASRPGLAGGRTDTQYF.

J is TRBJ2-2 and V is TRBV7-9, with 8 bases identical to TRBD1. The length of the CDR3 is 14 residues. Germline CDR1 is SEHNR and CDR2 is FQNEAQ (reference sequence). Germline trimming cut 7 bases from V and 6 bases from J; bases unmatched to any gene: 7. The CDR3 DNA is TGTGCCAGCACCCTGACAGGGGTGGCCGGGGAGCTGTTTTTT. This codes for CASTLTGVAGELFF.